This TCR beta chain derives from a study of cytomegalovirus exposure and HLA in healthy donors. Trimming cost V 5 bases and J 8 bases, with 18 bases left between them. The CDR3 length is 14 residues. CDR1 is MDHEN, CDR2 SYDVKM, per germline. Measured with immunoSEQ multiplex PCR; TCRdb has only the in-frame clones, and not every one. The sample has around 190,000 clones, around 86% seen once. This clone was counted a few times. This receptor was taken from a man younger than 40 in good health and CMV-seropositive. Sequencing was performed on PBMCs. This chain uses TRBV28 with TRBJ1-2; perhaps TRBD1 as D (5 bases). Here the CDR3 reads CASSLLLLGEGYTF. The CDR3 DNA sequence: TGTGCCAGCAGTCTGCTCCTCCTGGGGGAAGGCTACACCTTC.